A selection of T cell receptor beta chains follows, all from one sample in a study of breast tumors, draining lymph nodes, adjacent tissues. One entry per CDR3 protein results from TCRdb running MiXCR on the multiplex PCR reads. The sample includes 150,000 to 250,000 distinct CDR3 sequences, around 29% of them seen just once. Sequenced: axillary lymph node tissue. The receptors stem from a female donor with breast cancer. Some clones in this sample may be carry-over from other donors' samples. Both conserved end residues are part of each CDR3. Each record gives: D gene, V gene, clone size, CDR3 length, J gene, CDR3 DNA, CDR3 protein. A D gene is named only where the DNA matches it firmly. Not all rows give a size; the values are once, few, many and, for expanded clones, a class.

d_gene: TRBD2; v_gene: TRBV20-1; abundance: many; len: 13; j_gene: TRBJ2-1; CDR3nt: TGCAGTGCCCCCGGGACTAGCCTTAATGAGCAGTTCTTC; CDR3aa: CSAPGTSLNEQFF
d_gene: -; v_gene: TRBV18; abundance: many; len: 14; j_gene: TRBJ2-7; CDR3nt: TGTGCCAGCTCACCAGTGGGAGGTACCTACGAGCAGTACTTC; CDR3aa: CASSPVGGTYEQYF
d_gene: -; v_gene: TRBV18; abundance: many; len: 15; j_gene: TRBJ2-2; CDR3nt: TGTGCCAGCTCACCTTCGACCGACAGGCCCGGGGAGCTGTTTTTT; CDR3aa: CASSPSTDRPGELFF
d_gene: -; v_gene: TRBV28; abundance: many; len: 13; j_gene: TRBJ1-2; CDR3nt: TGTGCCAGCAGTCGGGGGGATAACTATGGCTACACCTTC; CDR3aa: CASSRGDNYGYTF
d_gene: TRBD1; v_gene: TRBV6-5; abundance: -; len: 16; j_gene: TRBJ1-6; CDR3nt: TGTGCCAGCAGTGATATTGGACAGGTCGGAAATTCACCCCTCCACTTT; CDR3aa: CASSDIGQVGNSPLHF
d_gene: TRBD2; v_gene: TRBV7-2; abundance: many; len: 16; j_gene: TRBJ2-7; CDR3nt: TGTGCCAGCAGCCCCTTTGGGACTAGCGGGGCCTACGAGCAGTACTTC; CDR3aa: CASSPFGTSGAYEQYF
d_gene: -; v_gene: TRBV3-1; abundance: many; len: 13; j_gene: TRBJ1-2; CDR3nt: TGTGCCAGCAGCCAAGATTGGAGGGGGGGAGGCACCTTC; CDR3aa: CASSQDWRGGGTF
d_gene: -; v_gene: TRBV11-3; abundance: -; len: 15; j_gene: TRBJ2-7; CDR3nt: TGTGCCGGCAGCTTATCAGGGCGCGGCTCCTACGAGCAGTACTTC; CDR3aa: CAGSLSGRGSYEQYF
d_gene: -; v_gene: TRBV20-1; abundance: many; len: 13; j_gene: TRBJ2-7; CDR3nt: TGCAGTGCCCCAAGATTGGAGAACTACGAGCAGTACTTC; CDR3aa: CSAPRLENYEQYF
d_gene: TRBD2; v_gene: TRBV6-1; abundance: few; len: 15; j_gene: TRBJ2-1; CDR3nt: TGTGCCAGCAGTGAGGGACTAGCGGGGTTCAATGAGCAGTTCTTC; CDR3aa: CASSEGLAGFNEQFF